These 20 T cell receptor beta chains share one sample of origin, sequenced in a study of shared clonotypes between healthy human individuals. Terminally differentiated effector memory CD45RA+ cells were excluded by CCR7 positive selection of CD45RO-negative cells. The method was immunoSEQ multiplex PCR; TCRdb's version includes in-frame clones alone and lacks a portion of them. The table records over 2,000,000 clones, about 94% of them present only once. Sample: naive CD8+ T cells from PBMCs. The origin of the receptors is a man younger than 35 in good health. Some clones in this sample may be carry-over from other donors' samples.

This CDR3 is CASSPGTSGYSTDTQYF. Here the CDR3 DNA reads TGTGCCAGCAGCCCTGGGACTAGCGGGTATAGCACAGATACGCAGTATTTT. The V gene is TRBV7-2, the J gene TRBJ2-3; TRBD2 matches at 12 bases. V dropped 5 bases and J dropped 0; count of bases not matched to a gene: 6. The CDR3 totals 17 residues. Germline V lookup: CDR1 SGHTA, CDR2 FQGNSA.

The chain uses TRBV9 and TRBJ2-2, with TRBD2 identical over 9 bases. The CDR3 runs 15 residues. Germline CDR1 SGDLS, CDR2 YYNGEE. The ends lost 3 bases at V and 5 bases at J; junction bases unmatched: 5. The CDR3 DNA follows: TGTGCCAGCAGCGAAGCGGGAGGAGGAACCGGGGAGCTGTTTTTT. It specifies CASSEAGGGTGELFF.

The chain combines TRBV9 with TRBJ1-2; D not certain. CDR3 length: 14 residues. CDR1 and CDR2 from the germline V gene are SGDLS and YYNGEE. Trimming pared 0 bases from V and 3 bases from J, leaving 9 bases between. Written as DNA, the CDR3 is TGTGCCAGCAGCGTAGGATCGGCAGACTATGGCTACACCTTC. Translation: CASSVGSADYGYTF. Combining the CDR3 with reference TRBV9 and TRBJ1-2 gives the whole variable domain DSGVTQTPKHLITATGQRVTLRCSPRSGDLSVYWYQQSLDQGLQFLIQYYNGEERAKGNILERFSAQQFPDLHSELNLSSLELGDSALYFCASSVGSADYGYTFGSGTRLTVV.

This clone was seen only once. CDR3 DNA sequence: TGTGCCAGCGTATCCGGGACAGATACTCTGTGGGGCGGCTACACCTTC. Translation gives CASVSGTDTLWGGYTF. The chain employs TRBV2 and TRBJ1-2, with 7 nucleotides matching TRBD1. From germline, CDR1 is SNHLY and CDR2 FYNNEI. This CDR3 is built from 16 residues. The junction had 20 bases not matched to a gene; V was cut back by 8 bases and J by 8 bases.

The V and J genes are TRBV9 and TRBJ2-1; TRBD2 matches at 14 bases. Germline V gives CDR1 SGDLS, CDR2 YYNGEE. This CDR3 comprises 18 residues. The V and J ends lost 2 bases and 5 bases, in that order; junction bases with no gene match: 9. The CDR3 coding sequence is TGTGCCAGCAGCGTGTACGGGACTAGCGGGAGACGAGACAATGAGCAGTTCTTC. It translates to CASSVYGTSGRRDNEQFF.

A remark on this clone: Within the sample, other DNA sequences also encode this same CDR3. This chain joins TRBV27 and TRBJ1-1; the match to TRBD1 covers 10 bases. Germline assignment: CDR1 MNHEY and CDR2 SMNVEV (reference sequence). The CDR3 is made up of 14 amino acids. V was clipped by 2 bases and J by 4 bases; unmatched bases: 1. In DNA form, the CDR3 reads TGTGCCAGCAGTTTAAGACAGGGGGCCACTGAAGCTTTCTTT. It yields the protein CASSLRQGATEAFF.

The chain combines TRBV9 with TRBJ2-2, with TRBD1 matching over 7 bases. With V trimmed by 10 bases and J by 6 bases, 15 bases remained unmatched. Germline V gene sequence: CDR1 SGDLS, CDR2 YYNGEE. The CDR3 spans 15 residues. Written as DNA, the CDR3 is TGTGCCTCCCAGCCCCCCGACAGGGTGGCCGGGGAGCTGTTTTTT. Amino acid sequence: CASQPPDRVAGELFF.

The genes are TRBV27 and TRBJ1-4; perhaps TRBD1 as D (5 bases). V was trimmed by 1 base and J by 3 bases, leaving 12 bases between them. Germline CDR1 reads MNHEY; CDR2 reads SMNVEV (reference sequence). The CDR3 runs to 16 residues. The CDR3 DNA reads TGTGCCAGCAGTTTATATGTGGGACGGCCTAATGAAAAACTGTTTTTT. Its protein product is CASSLYVGRPNEKLFF.

V usage is TRBV19 and J usage is TRBJ2-1, with D possibly TRBD2 on 5 matching bases. The CDR3 is made up of 14 amino acids. CDR1 and CDR2 from the germline V gene are LNHDA and SQIVND (reference sequence). V was pared by 7 bases and J by 4 bases, with 14 bases between. CDR3 nucleotide sequence: TGTGCCAGTAATTACCGGGGAGTTTACAATGAGCAGTTCTTC. This gives the protein CASNYRGVYNEQFF. Supplemented by reference TRBV19 and TRBJ2-1, the full variable domain reads DGGITQSPKYLFRKEGQNVTLSCEQNLNHDAMYWYRQDPGQGLRLIYYSQIVNDFQKGDIAEGYSVSREKKESFPLTVTSAQKNPTAFYLCASNYRGVYNEQFFGPGTRLTVL.

The chain joins TRBV19 to TRBJ2-7; 12 positions agree with TRBD2. Germline V CDR1 and CDR2: LNHDA, SQIVND (reference sequence). The junction had 15 bases not matched to a gene; V was cut back by 5 bases and J by 4 bases. This CDR3 has 18 residues. The CDR3 is CASSPLAGGPKFSYEQYF. CDR3 bases: TGTGCCAGTAGTCCTCTAGCGGGAGGGCCTAAATTTTCGTACGAGCAGTACTTC. Looking up the rest from reference TRBV19 and TRBJ2-7 gives the full variable domain: DGGITQSPKYLFRKEGQNVTLSCEQNLNHDAMYWYRQDPGQGLRLIYYSQIVNDFQKGDIAEGYSVSREKKESFPLTVTSAQKNPTAFYLCASSPLAGGPKFSYEQYFGPGTRLTVT.

Of note for this clone: Mismatch with germline at one junction end may stem from a read error. At the DNA level, this CDR3 is encoded by other sequences in the same sample as well. The chain employs TRBV10-1 and TRBJ1-1; 8 bases are shared with TRBD1. The CDR3 runs to 14 residues. Germline CDR1 WNHNN, CDR2 SYGVQD (reference sequence). In nucleotides, the CDR3 is TGCGCCAGCAGTGAGGCAGGGGGCAACACCGAAGCTTTCTTT. The encoded protein is CASSEAGGNTEAFF.

As to this clone: The sample contains more than one DNA sequence encoding this CDR3. V is TRBV27 and J is TRBJ2-2; D is uncertain. Germline CDR1 reads MNHEY; CDR2 reads SMNVEV (reference sequence). This CDR3 region has 12 residues. V dropped 3 bases and J dropped 6 bases, with 5 bases sitting between them. This chain's CDR3 is CASSLFAGELFF. The CDR3 DNA reads as TGTGCCAGCAGTTTGTTTGCCGGGGAGCTGTTTTTT.

V and J are TRBV4-1 and TRBJ2-1, with TRBD2 matching 9 bases. Germline assignment: CDR1 MGHRA and CDR2 YSYEKL. V was pared by 0 bases and J by 2 bases, with 2 bases of the junction left unmatched. The CDR3 is made up of 16 amino acids. The CDR3 sequence is CASSQDAGGPYNEQFF. CDR3 coding DNA: TGCGCCAGCAGCCAAGATGCGGGAGGGCCCTACAATGAGCAGTTCTTC.

This clone was recorded only once. The J gene is TRBJ2-7, the V gene TRBV11-2; 10 nucleotides match TRBD1. This CDR3 region has 16 residues. Germline trimming cut 5 bases from V and 8 bases from J; bases unmatched to any gene: 15. CDR1 is SGHAT, CDR2 FQNNGV, per germline. The CDR3 region is CASSTGAGTGVDKQYF. Here the CDR3 DNA reads TGTGCCAGCAGCACTGGTGCCGGGACAGGGGTCGACAAGCAGTACTTC.

The V gene is TRBV4-2, the J gene TRBJ1-6; D is uncertain. V was pared by 0 bases and J by 10 bases, with 4 bases between. The CDR3 spans 12 residues. Germline V gives CDR1 LGHNA, CDR2 YNFKEQ. Here the CDR3 reads CASSQEGSPLHF. In DNA form, the CDR3 reads TGTGCCAGCAGCCAAGAGGGATCACCCCTCCACTTT.

The chain combines TRBV19 with TRBJ2-1; 9 positions agree with TRBD2. CDR3 length: 15 amino acids. Germline lookup yields CDR1 LNHDA and CDR2 SQIVND (reference sequence). Trimming cost V 3 bases and J 10 bases; bases outside gene matches: 10. CDR3 in amino acids: CASSIRAGGYVEQFF. DNA of the CDR3: TGTGCCAGTAGTATTAGGGCGGGAGGGTACGTGGAGCAGTTCTTC.

The CDR3, as DNA: TGTGCCACTTCGACTAGCGGGCCCTACAATGAGCAGTTCTTC. This sequence encodes CATSTSGPYNEQFF. The V and J genes are TRBV19 and TRBJ2-1; 10 nucleotides match TRBD2. The CDR3 contains 14 residues. Germline trimming cut 10 bases from V and 2 bases from J; bases unmatched to any gene: 5. Germline CDR1 and CDR2: LNHDA and SQIVND (reference sequence).

This clone has just a few counts. The sample carries other DNA sequences with the same CDR3. The chain couples TRBV9 to TRBJ2-1; no reliable D call. CDR3 length: 13 amino acids. Germline-derived CDR1 and CDR2 are SGDLS and YYNGEE. Trimming pared 0 bases from V and 8 bases from J, leaving 9 bases between. In DNA form, the CDR3 reads TGTGCCAGCAGCGTAGGGACCGGCGATGAGCAGTTCTTC. This encodes CASSVGTGDEQFF.

The J gene is TRBJ2-7, the V gene TRBV14; D is unresolved. Trimming removed 2 bases at V and 4 bases at J, with 9 bases between. The CDR3 is 13 residues long. Per the germline V gene, CDR1 is SGHDN and CDR2 is FVKESK. CDR3 sequence: CASSQRVRYEQYF. CDR3 nucleotide sequence: TGTGCCAGCAGCCAACGGGTGCGATACGAGCAGTACTTC.

The chain recombines TRBV19 with TRBJ1-5, with D possibly matching TRBD1 (5 bases). V was clipped by 6 bases and J by 0 bases, with 12 bases between them. Germline V CDR1 and CDR2: LNHDA, SQIVND (reference sequence). CDR3 length equals 15 residues. The chain's CDR3 is CASSPGHFSNQPQHF. In DNA, the CDR3 is TGTGCCAGTAGCCCTGGACACTTTAGCAATCAGCCCCAGCATTTT.